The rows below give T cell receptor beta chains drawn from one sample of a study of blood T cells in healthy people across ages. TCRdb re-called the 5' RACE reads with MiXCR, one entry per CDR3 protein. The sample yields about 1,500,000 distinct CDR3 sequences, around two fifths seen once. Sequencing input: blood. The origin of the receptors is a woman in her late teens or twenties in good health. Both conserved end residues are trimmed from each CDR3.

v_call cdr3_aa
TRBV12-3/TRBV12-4 ASSLQGGVRHEQF
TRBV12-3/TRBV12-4 ASSLGGTIAADTQY
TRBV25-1 ASSECNAGEQY
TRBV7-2 ASSLGVGGAYEAF
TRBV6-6 ASGGQTQETQY
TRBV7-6 ASSFKGLASYNEQF
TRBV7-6 ASSLLAEDNEQF
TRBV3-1 ASSQDLTSGPLTDTQY
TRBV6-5 ASSYSSSGYGEKLF
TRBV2 ASSVGSYEQN
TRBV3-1 ASSQVSDRDNSPLH
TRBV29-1 SVPMPVTDTQY
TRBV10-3 AIGQQNEQF
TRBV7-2 ASSLVGGGAADTQY
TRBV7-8 ASSLALDPYNEQF
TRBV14 ASSSSTGRNEQY